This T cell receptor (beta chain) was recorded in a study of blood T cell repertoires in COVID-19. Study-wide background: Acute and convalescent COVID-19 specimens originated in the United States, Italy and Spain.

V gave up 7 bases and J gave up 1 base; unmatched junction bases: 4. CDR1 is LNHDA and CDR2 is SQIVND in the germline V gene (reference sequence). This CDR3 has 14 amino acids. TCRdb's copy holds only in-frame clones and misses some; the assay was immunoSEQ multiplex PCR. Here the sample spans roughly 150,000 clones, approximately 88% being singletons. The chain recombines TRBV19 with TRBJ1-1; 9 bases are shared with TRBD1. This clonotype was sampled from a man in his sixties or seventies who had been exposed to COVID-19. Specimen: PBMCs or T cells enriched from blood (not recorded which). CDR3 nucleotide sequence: TGTGCCAGTATCTCGACAGGGGGGAACACTGAAGCTTTCTTT. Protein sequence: CASISTGGNTEAFF.